This T cell receptor beta chain was captured by sequencing in a study of T cell responses to AZD1222 COVID-19 vaccine. With regard to this clone: Its matching antigen is unknown.

Study-wide findings and caveats: Baseline seropositivity characterized only six AZD1222 recipients. After the peak T cell response, and only then, were repertoires sampled. The sample set comprised mostly white British donors with more females, and clonal diversity was possibly underestimated.

Germline V CDR1 and CDR2: MNHEY, SMNVEV (reference sequence). Trimming removed 6 bases from V and 4 bases from J, with 9 bases in between. The CDR3 is 13 amino acids. Assay: immunoSEQ multiplex PCR; the TCRdb copy retains only in-frame clones and omits some. The table lists 90,000 to 140,000 clones, 80% to 90% of them singletons. Investigators merged groups given second doses at roughly 4 or roughly 12 weeks. The receptor was derived from an adult who received the AZD1222 COVID-19 vaccine. This chain links TRBV27 with TRBJ2-2; D unclear. The starting material was peripheral blood, obtained 28 days after the second AZD1222 dose. DNA for the CDR3: TGTGCCAGCAGGGGGTTACTCACCGGGGAGCTGTTTTTT. Residues: CASRGLLTGELFF.